Listed below are T cell receptor beta chains from one sample, sequenced in a study. TCRdb fed the RT-PCR reads into MiXCR, producing one record per CDR3 protein. The sample comprises more than 600,000 distinct CDR3 sequences, around 14% of which are singletons, and 3.6% rests with the top ten. Specimen: memory CD4+ T cells from blood. These receptor sequences come from a female donor in good health, serving as a healthy control. Both conserved end residues are part of each CDR3. Each record gives: clone size, D gene, J gene, V gene, CDR3 DNA, CDR3 protein. A D gene is named only where the DNA matches it firmly. Size tells how often a clone was seen (once, few, many) or the class of an expanded clone, and some rows leave it out.

. | TRBD2 | TRBJ2-2 | TRBV5-1 | TGCGCCAGCAGAAGGACTAGCGGGAGTAGCCCCGGGGAGCTGTTTTTT | CASRRTSGSSPGELFF
few | . | TRBJ2-1 | TRBV7-2 | TGTGCCAGCAGCTTAGTTTTTGGTCCCCTACAGCTCAATGAGCAGTTCTTC | CASSLVFGPLQLNEQFF
few | . | TRBJ2-7 | TRBV18 | TGTGCCAGCTCACCACCGTGGGCAGGGGACGAGCAGTACTTC | CASSPPWAGDEQYF
few | TRBD1 | TRBJ1-1 | TRBV10-3 | TGTGCCATCAGGATAGACAGGGGTGCCACGAACACTGAAGCTTTCTTT | CAIRIDRGATNTEAFF
. | TRBD1 | TRBJ2-7 | TRBV28 | TGTGCCAGCAGTTCCGGGACAGGGGGGCGATTTATCTACGAGCAGTACTTC | CASSSGTGGRFIYEQYF
few | . | TRBJ2-5 | TRBV6-1 | TGTGCCAGCGACCCCAGGGTAACGGAGACCCAGTACTTC | CASDPRVTETQYF
many | . | TRBJ2-7 | TRBV6-2/TRBV6-3 | TGTGCCAGCAGTGCTCAGGGAGTCGAGCAGTACTTC | CASSAQGVEQYF
. | . | TRBJ2-4 | TRBV7-8 | TGTGCCAGCAGCCCATCGGACCTGGGGGGTTTAGCCAAAAACATTCAGTACTTC | CASSPSDLGGLAKNIQYF
many | . | TRBJ2-7 | TRBV10-3 | TGTGCCATCGCCTCACAGTACGAGCAGTACTTC | CAIASQYEQYF
few | TRBD1 | TRBJ2-7 | TRBV10-3 | TGTGCCATCACCCCGGGACAGGGGATCTACGAGCAGTACTTC | CAITPGQGIYEQYF
. | TRBD1 | TRBJ1-1 | TRBV5-6 | TGTGCCAGCAGGGTAGGGACAGGGGAAGCTTTCTTT | CASRVGTGEAFF
. | TRBD1 | TRBJ1-4 | TRBV27 | TGTGCCAGCAGTGCGACAACAGGGGGCCGTAATGAAAAACTGTTTTTT | CASSATTGGRNEKLFF
few | TRBD2 | TRBJ2-1 | TRBV9 | TGTGCCAGCAGCGCCGTAGCGGGAGCCTACAATGAGCAGTTCTTC | CASSAVAGAYNEQFF
many | TRBD2 | TRBJ2-7 | TRBV10-3 | TGTGCCACCCGGGTCGGACTAGCGGGGTACGAGCAGTACTTC | CATRVGLAGYEQYF
few | TRBD2 | TRBJ2-7 | TRBV5-1 | TGCGCCAGCAGCTTGCCCCAGCGGGAATTTTTGTACTTC | CASSLPQREFLYF
many | TRBD2 | TRBJ2-5 | TRBV10-2 | TGCGCCAGCAGGAGGGGTGGCGGGGAGGGGGAGACCCAGTACTTC | CASRRGGGEGETQYF
. | TRBD1 | TRBJ1-6 | TRBV12-3/TRBV12-4 | TGTGCCAGCAGCGACTTGGGGGGGACAGGGTCCTCACCCCTCCACTTT | CASSDLGGTGSSPLHF
few | TRBD2 | TRBJ2-1 | TRBV7-6 | TGTGCCAGCAGCCCCCGGGACACGGTAGCGGGAGGGTACTACAATGAGCAGTTCTTC | CASSPRDTVAGGYYNEQFF
few | TRBD1 | TRBJ1-2 | TRBV7-2 | TGTGCCAGCAGCTCCCGACAGGGAACCTATGGCTACACCTTC | CASSSRQGTYGYTF
many | . | TRBJ2-7 | TRBV4-1 | TGCGCCAGCACCCCCTTTGAGGCAGCCTCCTACGAGCAGTACTTC | CASTPFEAASYEQYF
few | TRBD2 | TRBJ2-7 | TRBV18 | TGTGCCAGCTCACCACTGGCTAGCGGGAGTAACGAGCAGTACTTC | CASSPLASGSNEQYF
. | TRBD1 | TRBJ2-4 | TRBV4-2 | TGTGCCAGCAGCCGAGAAGAGACAGGGGGCAGCGCCAAAAACATTCAGTACTTC | CASSREETGGSAKNIQYF
. | . | TRBJ2-7 | TRBV5-6 | TGTGCCAGCAGCCTCCATAAGTCTTACGAGCAGTACTTC | CASSLHKSYEQYF
many | . | TRBJ2-1 | TRBV12-3/TRBV12-4 | TGTGCCAGCAGTTTAGTTGGGATCTACAATGAGCAGTTCTTC | CASSLVGIYNEQFF
. | TRBD2 | TRBJ2-7 | TRBV6-5 | TGTGCCAGCAGTTACTCGAAGGTGACTAGCGCTGCCTACGAGCAGTACTTC | CASSYSKVTSAAYEQYF
. | . | TRBJ2-5 | TRBV5-5 | TGCGCCAGCAGCCCGGGAAGGGCGGAAGAGACCCAGTACTTC | CASSPGRAEETQYF
many | . | TRBJ1-1 | TRBV5-1 | TGCGCCAGCAGTCGCCAAGGAGACACTGAAGCTTTCTTT | CASSRQGDTEAFF
. | . | TRBJ2-5 | TRBV7-9 | TGTGCCAGCAGTTCCTTGAGGGCGGCGCCCCAGTACTTC | CASSSLRAAPQYF
many | . | TRBJ2-4 | TRBV6-6 | TGTGCCAGCACCCTCCCCGGAGAAAACATTCAGTACTTC | CASTLPGENIQYF
many | TRBD2 | TRBJ2-7 | TRBV7-8 | TGTGCCAGCAGCACGGCGACTAGCCCACCCTACGAGCAGTACTTC | CASSTATSPPYEQYF
few | . | TRBJ1-5 | TRBV24-1 | TGTGCCACCAGTCGCGGGGCAAGCAATCAGCCCCAGCATTTT | CATSRGASNQPQHF
once | TRBD1 | TRBJ1-4 | TRBV30 | TGTGCCTGGAGTGGCCGGGACAGGATTAATGAAAAACTGTTTTTT | CAWSGRDRINEKLFF
few | . | TRBJ2-1 | TRBV6-6 | TGTGCCAGCAGTTACTCCCTAGGGAAGCAGTTCTTC | CASSYSLGKQFF
many | . | TRBJ1-2 | TRBV7-9 | TGTGCCAGCAGCTTGGCGGGCGGGAGATTTGCTAACTATGGCTACACCTTC | CASSLAGGRFANYGYTF
many | TRBD1 | TRBJ1-2 | TRBV18 | TGTGCCAGCTCGGACGGACAGGGCATTAATGGCTACACCTTC | CASSDGQGINGYTF
few | TRBD2 | TRBJ2-3 | TRBV28 | TGTGCCAGCAGCACTTTAGCGGGAGGGCCCTCGACAGATACGCAGTATTTT | CASSTLAGGPSTDTQYF
many | . | TRBJ2-5 | TRBV4-3 | TGCGCCAGCAGCCAAGATCAAGGGGGAGAGGAGACCCAGTACTTC | CASSQDQGGEETQYF
. | . | TRBJ2-2 | TRBV7-3 | TGTGCCAGCAGCCTAACGAGGAACTCGAACACCGGGGAGCTGTTTTTT | CASSLTRNSNTGELFF